These T cell receptor beta chains were read from a single sample in a study of blood T cell repertoires in COVID-19. This table comes from immunoSEQ multiplex PCR, and its TCRdb copy is limited to in-frame clones, with some not included. The table records about 48,000 clones, about nine tenths of them present only once. The sequencing input was peripheral blood. The receptors here all came from a man aged 65-85 years with acute or convalescent COVID-19. Both conserved end residues are part of each CDR3. A D gene is named only where the DNA matches it firmly. The listing skips clone size in some rows; elsewhere it reads once, few, many or a size class.

clone size: -
D gene: TRBD1
J gene: TRBJ2-1
V gene: TRBV4-3
CDR3 DNA: TGCGCCAGCAGCCCGGACAGGGACTCCTACAATGAGCAGTTCTTC
CDR3 protein: CASSPDRDSYNEQFF

clone size: -
D gene: -
J gene: TRBJ1-2
V gene: TRBV5-6
CDR3 DNA: TGTGCCAGCAGCTTGGGGGCAGGACTGAACTATGGCTACACCTTC
CDR3 protein: CASSLGAGLNYGYTF

clone size: -
D gene: TRBD1
J gene: TRBJ1-4
V gene: TRBV6-6
CDR3 DNA: TGTGCCAGCAGTTTACTCCCCGGGACAGGGAATGAAAAACTGTTTTTT
CDR3 protein: CASSLLPGTGNEKLFF

clone size: -
D gene: TRBD2
J gene: TRBJ2-2
V gene: TRBV6-2/TRBV6-3
CDR3 DNA: TGTGCCAGCAGCCCTGGGGGGGCCGGGGAGCTGTTTTTT
CDR3 protein: CASSPGGAGELFF

clone size: -
D gene: TRBD1
J gene: TRBJ1-4
V gene: TRBV18
CDR3 DNA: TGTGCCAGCTCACCCCCGGGACAGGGGGATGAAAAACTGTTTTTT
CDR3 protein: CASSPPGQGDEKLFF

clone size: -
D gene: -
J gene: TRBJ2-6
V gene: TRBV5-5
CDR3 DNA: TGTGCCAGCAGCGAGGGACATACCTCTGGGGCCAACGTCCTGACTTTC
CDR3 protein: CASSEGHTSGANVLTF

clone size: -
D gene: TRBD1
J gene: TRBJ2-5
V gene: TRBV9
CDR3 DNA: TGTGCCAGCAGCGTAGTGACAGGGCCCCAAGAGACCCAGTACTTC
CDR3 protein: CASSVVTGPQETQYF

clone size: -
D gene: TRBD2
J gene: TRBJ2-3
V gene: TRBV4-3
CDR3 DNA: TGCGCCAGCAGCCAAGATACAGGACTAGCGGGGGAGATCCACAAGGATACGCAGTATTTT
CDR3 protein: CASSQDTGLAGEIHKDTQYF

clone size: -
D gene: -
J gene: TRBJ1-4
V gene: TRBV10-3
CDR3 DNA: TGTGCCATCAAGGCACCGGGGACTAATGAAAAACTGTTTTTT
CDR3 protein: CAIKAPGTNEKLFF

clone size: once
D gene: -
J gene: TRBJ1-2
V gene: TRBV19
CDR3 DNA: TGTGCCAGTAGTCTCCTGGGGAGCTATGGCTACACCTTC
CDR3 protein: CASSLLGSYGYTF

clone size: -
D gene: TRBD1
J gene: TRBJ1-5
V gene: TRBV27
CDR3 DNA: TGTGCCAACAGTTTGACAGGGGGACCATCAGCCCCACCACCTGGTTTT
CDR3 protein: CANSLTGGPSAPPPGF

clone size: -
D gene: -
J gene: TRBJ1-2
V gene: TRBV4-3
CDR3 DNA: TGCGCCAGCAGCCAGCCAGGGAACCCCTATGGCTACACCTTC
CDR3 protein: CASSQPGNPYGYTF

clone size: -
D gene: TRBD2
J gene: TRBJ2-7
V gene: TRBV4-2
CDR3 DNA: TGTGCCAGCAGGCCTGAGGGGGAGCGGGGGAAGCAGTACTTC
CDR3 protein: CASRPEGERGKQYF

clone size: -
D gene: -
J gene: TRBJ1-1
V gene: TRBV7-3
CDR3 DNA: TGTGCCAGCAGCCCAGGGACACAGAACACTGAAGCTTTCTTT
CDR3 protein: CASSPGTQNTEAFF

clone size: -
D gene: TRBD1
J gene: TRBJ1-6
V gene: TRBV2
CDR3 DNA: TGTGCCAGCAGTGGACAGGGGACCAATAATTCACCCCTCCACTTT
CDR3 protein: CASSGQGTNNSPLHF

clone size: -
D gene: TRBD1
J gene: TRBJ1-2
V gene: TRBV5-1
CDR3 DNA: TGCGCCAGCAGTTTTACAGGGGGTAACTATGGCTACACCTTC
CDR3 protein: CASSFTGGNYGYTF

clone size: -
D gene: TRBD2
J gene: TRBJ2-1
V gene: TRBV5-4
CDR3 DNA: TGTGCCAGCAGCTTGGCGCTAGCGGGGTACAATGAGCAGTTCTTC
CDR3 protein: CASSLALAGYNEQFF

clone size: -
D gene: TRBD1
J gene: TRBJ2-7
V gene: TRBV5-1
CDR3 DNA: TGCGCCAGCAGCTCCCCGGGACAGGGCTCGATCGGCGAGCAGTACTTC
CDR3 protein: CASSSPGQGSIGEQYF